Below are 22 T cell receptor beta chains sequenced from a single sample in a study of cytomegalovirus exposure and HLA in healthy donors. With 60 Vbeta and 13 Jbeta primers, the PCR was carried out. The repertoire was sequenced with immunoSEQ multiplex PCR; TCRdb's copy has only in-frame clones and lacks some. The sample holds some 130,000 clones, under 85% seen once. Sequencing was performed on PBMCs. All receptors derive from a boy under 18 in good health and CMV-seronegative.

The chain combines TRBV18 with TRBJ1-1; 8 bases match TRBD1. This CDR3 comprises 16 residues. V lost 3 bases and J lost 5; bases outside the gene matches: 11. Germline V gene sequence: CDR1 KGHSH, CDR2 LQKENI. The CDR3 region has the DNA TGTGCCAGCTCACCTTCGTCGACAGGGGTGGGTACTGAAGCTTTCTTT. Translation: CASSPSSTGVGTEAFF.

The CDR3 DNA reads TGTGCCAGCAGCTCCATAGCGGGAGGGACCAATGAGCAGTTCTTC. Encoded protein: CASSSIAGGTNEQFF. The gene calls are TRBV7-9 and TRBJ2-1; 11 bases are a match to TRBD2. The CDR3 contains 15 residues. V shed 4 bases and J 6 bases; nucleotides not matched to a gene: 5. Germline lookup yields CDR1 SEHNR and CDR2 FQNEAQ (reference sequence).

This chain joins TRBV5-1 and TRBJ1-4; D may be TRBD1 (5 bases). Trimming shortened V by 1 base and J by 5 bases, and 9 bases separated the two germline ends. This CDR3 contains 14 residues. The V gene's germline CDR1 is SGHRS and CDR2 YFSETQ. CDR3 sequence reads: CASSLRGPNEKLFF. DNA for the CDR3: TGCGCCAGCAGCTTGAGGGGCCCCAATGAAAAACTGTTTTTT.

The chain links TRBV30 to TRBJ1-2; D is ambiguous. The length of the CDR3 is 12 residues. V was clipped by 2 bases and J by 8 bases, with 12 bases between them. Per the germline V gene, CDR1 is GTSNPN and CDR2 is SVGIG (reference sequence). The CDR3 DNA is TGTGCCTGGAGTCCCTTAGGAGGAGGCTACACCTTC. Its protein product is CAWSPLGGGYTF. Filled out from reference TRBV30 and TRBJ1-2, the complete variable domain reads SQTIHQWPATLVQPVGSPLSLECTVEGTSNPNLYWYRQAAGRGLQLLFYSVGIGQISSEVPQNLSASRPQDRQFILSSKKLLLSDSGFYLCAWSPLGGGYTFGSGTRLTVV.

This chain joins TRBV19 and TRBJ2-2, with D possibly being TRBD2 (5 bases). CDR1 LNHDA and CDR2 SQIVND come from the germline V gene (reference sequence). V lost 1 base to trimming and J lost 1 base, with 7 bases between them. This CDR3 is built from 15 residues. CDR3 in DNA: TGTGCCAGTAGTATAGTTGGAGGGAACACCGGGGAGCTGTTTTTT. Its protein product is CASSIVGGNTGELFF. Combining the CDR3 with reference TRBV19 and TRBJ2-2 gives the whole variable domain DGGITQSPKYLFRKEGQNVTLSCEQNLNHDAMYWYRQDPGQGLRLIYYSQIVNDFQKGDIAEGYSVSREKKESFPLTVTSAQKNPTAFYLCASSIVGGNTGELFFGEGSRLTVL.

The rearrangement uses TRBV7-8 and TRBJ2-3; 9 bases line up with TRBD2. Germline V gene data show CDR1 as SGHVS and CDR2 as FQNEAQ. The trim removed 2 bases at V and 2 bases at J, leaving 14 bases unmatched. The CDR3 consists of 19 residues. This CDR3 is CASSLLAGVLGGNTDTQYF. CDR3 sequence (DNA): TGTGCCAGCAGCTTATTAGCGGGAGTTCTGGGGGGAAACACAGATACGCAGTATTTT.

The chain employs TRBV5-1 and TRBJ2-1; 7 positions match TRBD1. This CDR3 comprises 15 residues. V was pared by 0 bases and J by 4 bases, with 4 bases of the junction left unmatched. Germline assignment: CDR1 SGHRS and CDR2 YFSETQ. CDR3 coding DNA: TGCGCCAGCAGCTTGGAGCCGGGACAGTACAATGAGCAGTTCTTC. It is translated as CASSLEPGQYNEQFF.

The gene calls are TRBV12-5 and TRBJ2-7; D is perhaps TRBD2 (5 bases). V lost 1 base, J lost 7 bases, and 14 bases lay in between. The CDR3 contains 14 residues. Looked up from germline, CDR1 is LGHNT and CDR2 is FRNRAP. CDR3: CASGLGTDAEEQYF. The CDR3 DNA reads TGTGCTAGTGGTTTGGGGACTGACGCTGAGGAGCAGTACTTC.

This clone was seen once. The J gene is TRBJ1-4, the V gene TRBV15; D is possibly TRBD1 (5 bases). V dropped 0 bases and J dropped 10 bases, with 21 bases sitting between them. This CDR3 is 17 amino acids long. Germline V gives CDR1 LNHNV, CDR2 YYDKDF (reference sequence). As DNA, the CDR3 is TGTGCCACCAGCAGAGACTTGGTCTGGGGGGGGATGGGAAAACTGTTTTTT. This translates into CATSRDLVWGGMGKLFF.

V is TRBV2 and J is TRBJ2-5, with D possibly TRBD2 on 6 matching bases. Looked up from germline, CDR1 is SNHLY and CDR2 is FYNNEI. This CDR3 is 13 amino acids long. The V and J ends lost 9 bases and 7 bases respectively, with 18 bases between them. CDR3 sequence: CARGPSDGGTQYF. CDR3 nucleotides: TGTGCCAGAGGGCCTAGCGATGGGGGGACCCAGTACTTC.

This clone came up a few times. The J gene is TRBJ2-5, the V gene TRBV4-3, with D perhaps matching TRBD1 (6 bases). The V and J ends lost 0 bases and 5 bases respectively, with 16 bases between them. Germline V gene lookup returns CDR1 LGHNA and CDR2 YSLEER. The CDR3 loop spans 16 amino acids. The CDR3 region has the DNA TGCGCCAGCAGCCAAGAGCCCCCGGGCCAGGGGGAGACCCAGTACTTC. Amino acids: CASSQEPPGQGETQYF.

The chain joins TRBV15 to TRBJ2-3; D is ambiguous. The CDR3 runs 14 residues. Germline V gene lookup returns CDR1 LNHNV and CDR2 YYDKDF (reference sequence). Between the trimmed V and J ends, which lost 0 bases and 6 bases, there was a span of 10 bases. The CDR3 loop reads CATSREASSDTQYF. The CDR3 nucleotides read TGTGCCACCAGCAGAGAGGCAAGTTCCGATACGCAGTATTTT.

The V gene is TRBV29-1, the J gene TRBJ2-5; 8 bases match TRBD1. The ends lost 4 bases at V and 5 bases at J; junction bases unmatched: 9. The germline CDR1 and CDR2 sequences are SQVTM and ANQGSEA. The CDR3 extends over 14 amino acids. The CDR3 is CSVGVDRDWETQYF. The CDR3 coding sequence is TGCAGCGTTGGTGTGGACAGGGATTGGGAGACCCAGTACTTC.

The chain couples TRBV25-1 to TRBJ1-5, with 8 nucleotides matching TRBD1. CDR1 is MGHDK, CDR2 SYGVNS, per germline. The CDR3 sequence is 13 residues long. V lost 6 bases, J lost 5 bases, and 3 bases stayed unmatched. The CDR3 sequence is CASRGQGDQPQHF. DNA for the CDR3: TGTGCCAGCAGAGGACAGGGAGATCAGCCCCAGCATTTT. The complete variable domain, with remaining parts taken from reference TRBV25-1 and TRBJ1-5, reads EADIYQTPRYLVIGTGKKITLECSQTMGHDKMYWYQQDPGMELHLIHYSYGVNSTEKGDLSSESTVSRIRTEHFPLTLESARPSHTSQYLCASRGQGDQPQHFGDGTRLSIL.

The CDR3 loop reads CASSGRGAPKNIQYF. The CDR3 DNA sequence: TGCGCCAGCTCAGGACGGGGGGCTCCCAAAAACATTCAGTACTTC. The chain employs TRBV5-1 and TRBJ2-4, with a tentative D call TRBD2 (7 bases). This CDR3 comprises 15 residues. Germline V CDR1 and CDR2: SGHRS, YFSETQ. With 7 bases removed from V and 2 bases from J, the gap between germline ends came to 16 bases.

The chain employs TRBV6-1 and TRBJ2-2, with D perhaps TRBD2 (5 bases). This CDR3 contains 14 residues. V gave up 3 bases and J gave up 5 bases, with 10 bases separating them. Looked up from germline, CDR1 is MNHNS and CDR2 is SASEGT. CDR3 coding DNA: TGTGCCAGCAGTGACGGGGAAGGAACCGGGGAGCTGTTTTTT. Translated: CASSDGEGTGELFF.

This clone was observed a handful of times. The J gene is TRBJ1-1, the V gene TRBV9; 8 bases fit TRBD1. Germline V gives CDR1 SGDLS, CDR2 YYNGEE. The J segment lost 6 bases and the V segment lost 0 bases, leaving 1 base of the junction unmatched. This CDR3 region has 13 residues. This CDR3 is CASSVAGGAEAFF. CDR3 DNA: TGTGCCAGCAGCGTAGCAGGGGGCGCTGAAGCTTTCTTT.

The rearrangement links TRBV7-6 to TRBJ2-2; TRBD2 aligns across 7 bases. CDR1 is SGHVS, CDR2 FNYEAQ, per germline. This CDR3 contains 18 residues. V lost 4 bases and J lost 1; bases outside the gene matches: 12. CDR3 residues: CASSSPRRGGENTGELFF. The CDR3 DNA reads as TGTGCCAGCAGCTCCCCTAGGCGGGGAGGGGAGAACACCGGGGAGCTGTTTTTT.

In this sample, this clone turned up a few times. The chain is built from TRBV27 and TRBJ1-1; no definite D call. V gave up 6 bases and J gave up 1 base, with 9 bases separating them. The CDR3 loop spans 13 amino acids. Per the germline V gene, CDR1 is MNHEY and CDR2 is SMNVEV (reference sequence). CDR3 amino acids: CASSMEPNTEAFF. The CDR3 DNA follows: TGTGCCAGCAGCATGGAGCCGAACACTGAAGCTTTCTTT.

V usage is TRBV5-3 and J usage is TRBJ2-3; possible D gene TRBD1, 5 bases. TRBV5-3 is annotated as an ORF whose role is uncertain. The CDR3 covers 14 residues. The V and J ends lost 0 bases and 5 bases respectively, with 10 bases between them. DNA of the CDR3: TGTGCCAGAAGCTTGGCCGATAGGGGAGATACGCAGTATTTT. Encoded protein: CARSLADRGDTQYF.

The chain has TRBV10-3 and TRBJ2-1; 9 bases align to TRBD2. In germline, CDR1 is ENHRY, CDR2 SYGVKD. The trim removed 6 bases at V and 5 bases at J, leaving 5 bases unmatched. CDR3 length: 14 residues. CDR3 DNA sequence: TGTGCCATCAGGGGAAGGACTAGCGACAATGAGCAGTTCTTC. This gives the protein CAIRGRTSDNEQFF.

This clone was seen a single time. The V call is TRBV6-7, the J call TRBJ1-1, with 10 bases aligning to TRBD1. TRBV6-7 is an ORF, and what it does is uncertain. The V segment lost 6 bases and the J segment 7 bases; nucleotides outside the gene matches: 14. The CDR3 length is 16 residues. The CDR3 loop is CASSYARQGASNEAFF. The CDR3 nucleotides read TGTGCCAGCAGCTACGCCCGACAGGGGGCTTCTAATGAAGCTTTCTTT.